The 3 T cell receptor beta chains listed next were all sequenced from one sample in a study of identical twins (dated by TCRdb to the mid-2010s). To prepare the library, 5' RACE was applied. The listed sequencing device is Illumina HiSeq 2000. The public sequencing data were trimmed at Q25 with fastp and processed into clonotypes with MiXCR by TCRdb, which kept only in-frame beta chains. For every CDR3 protein sequence, its rows merge into one entry that carries the most common genes and DNA. The sample includes hundreds of thousands of distinct CDR3 sequences, with about 7% observed a single time. 3.6% of the sample goes to the ten largest clones. These data were also filed under a second study, of yellow fever vaccine responses in identical twins.

The sequenced material came from memory (CD45RO+) T cells sorted from blood. The sample's cell subset or site label is to be understood as: CD45RO+ enriched T cells. Receptors originate from a woman aged 18-29 years in good health.

This clonotype was picked up a small number of times. The V call is TRBV6-4, the J call TRBJ2-7, with D uncertain. V was cut by 8 bases and J by 3 bases, with 5 bases left in between. The CDR3 spans 10 residues. The germline CDR1 and CDR2 sequences are MRHNA and SNTAGT. CDR3 DNA sequence: TGTGCCAGCGAGTTCTACGAGCAGTACGTC. Protein sequence: CASEFYEQYV.

DNA for the CDR3: TGCGCCAGCAGTCTTAGGGACAGGGAAAAAGAGACCCAGTACTTC. It yields the protein CASSLRDREKETQYF. This chain connects TRBV5-1 to TRBJ2-5; 9 bases line up with TRBD1. Trimming took 5 bases from V and 3 from J; bases not matched to a gene: 8. Germline assignment: CDR1 SGHRS and CDR2 YFSETQ. The CDR3 length is 15 residues.

This clonotype was observed a few times. The rearrangement uses TRBV6-1 and TRBJ1-1, with D possibly matching TRBD1 (5 bases). The V and J ends lost 6 bases and 5 bases respectively, with 22 bases between them. From germline, CDR1 is MNHNS and CDR2 SASEGT. The CDR3 is 16 residues long. CDR3: CASSPPRRGGRTEAFF. DNA of the CDR3: TGTGCCAGCAGCCCGCCCCGTCGGGGGGGTCGGACTGAAGCTTTCTTT.